This record concerns one T cell receptor beta chain sequence. Its antigen is as yet unknown. This table comes from immunoSEQ multiplex PCR, and its TCRdb copy is limited to in-frame clones, with some not included. The sample contains about 84,000 clones, approximately 92% of which appear only once. This entry is derived from a study of OX40 agonist ivuxolimab in advanced cancers. The overall study: Participants could have had prior anti-PD-1, anti-PD-L1 or anti-CTLA-4 therapy, and approximately 37% had some. Study-level results: There were, on average, more expanded clones in CD8+ T cells than in CD4+.

Trimming took off 0 bases at V and 2 bases at J, with 12 bases between the two ends. The germline V gene encodes CDR1 GTSNPN and CDR2 SVGIG (reference sequence). The CDR3 extends over 15 amino acids. The specimen comprised CD4+ or CD8+ T cells sorted from blood, sampled in a trial of the OX40 agonist ivuxolimab. This TCR derives from an adult with an advanced solid tumor such as melanoma, head and neck, liver or kidney cancer. J is TRBJ2-3 and V is TRBV30; D not certain. This CDR3 reads CAWSVLEAPTDTQYF. The CDR3 bases are TGTGCCTGGAGTGTACTCGAGGCCCCCACAGATACGCAGTATTTT.